The clone carrying this TCR beta chain has a handful of counts. Antigen: not known. The CDR3 is 17 amino acids. Germline V gene lookup returns CDR1 DFQATT and CDR2 SNEGSKA (reference sequence). V lost 5 bases and J lost 0, with 21 bases in between. These data originate in a study of vaccination and CD4 T cells after COVID-19. Time point defined: late sampling 161 to 241 days after vaccination in a few convalescent patients. Noted treatment: roughly ten-day PBMC culture with coronavirus spike peptide pools or control peptides (ViraFEST assay). With the Oncomine TCR Beta short-read assay, DNA from cultured CD4+ T cells was sequenced. TCRdb ran MiXCR on the PCR reads and lists one entry per CDR3 protein. The sample holds 20,000 to 25,000 distinct CDR3 sequences, about two fifths seen once.

The rearrangement joins TRBV20-1 to TRBJ2-3; D is uncertain. The material sequenced was CD4+ T cells from blood, cultured in vitro, taken about 7 months after SARS-CoV-2 vaccination. The TCR sequence derives from a human donor who had recovered from COVID-19. CDR3 bases: TGCAGTGCTCAACGCTTCGGGCTCCAGACTAGCACAGATACGCAGTATTTT. Its translation: CSAQRFGLQTSTDTQYF.